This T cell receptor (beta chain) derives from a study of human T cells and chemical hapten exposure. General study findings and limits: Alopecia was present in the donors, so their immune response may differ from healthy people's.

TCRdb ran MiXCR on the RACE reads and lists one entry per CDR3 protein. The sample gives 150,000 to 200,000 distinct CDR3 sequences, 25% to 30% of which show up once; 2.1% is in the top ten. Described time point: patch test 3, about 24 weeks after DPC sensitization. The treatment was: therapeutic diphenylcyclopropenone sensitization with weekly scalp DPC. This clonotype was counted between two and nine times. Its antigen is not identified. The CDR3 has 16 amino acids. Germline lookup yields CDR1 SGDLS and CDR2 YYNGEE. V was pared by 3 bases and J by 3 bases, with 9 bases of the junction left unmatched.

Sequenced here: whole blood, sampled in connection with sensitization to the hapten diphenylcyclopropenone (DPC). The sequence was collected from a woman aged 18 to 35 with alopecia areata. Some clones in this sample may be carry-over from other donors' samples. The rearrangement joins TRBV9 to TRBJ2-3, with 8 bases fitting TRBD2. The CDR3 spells CASSATGTSLTDTQYF. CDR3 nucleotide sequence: TGTGCCAGCAGCGCGACCGGGACTAGTCTTACAGATACGCAGTATTTT.